The present entry profiles one T cell receptor beta chain with its context. This table comes from immunoSEQ multiplex PCR, and its TCRdb copy is limited to in-frame clones, with some not included. The repertoire holds about 220,000 clones, 82% seen once, with over 4% in the top ten. Followed over time, Seattle patients had been enrolled while infection was active. The sample belongs to a study of blood T cell repertoires in COVID-19. Study-wide context: Whether acute or convalescent, the COVID-19 samples came from the United States, Italy and Spain. Sample material is recorded as cDNA or gDNA derived from T cells, B-cell-depleted T cells, or PBMCs.

CDR1 SGDLS and CDR2 YYNGEE come from the germline V gene. V lost 0 bases and J lost 3, with 12 bases in between. This CDR3 comprises 15 residues. This TCR was recovered from a woman between 70 and 85 years old with COVID-19, enrolled during active disease. Sample: peripheral blood. This chain uses TRBV9 with TRBJ1-2; D gene uncertain. As DNA, the CDR3 is TGTGCCAGCAGCGTAGCTAGTCAGACGCACTATGGCTACACCTTC. This sequence encodes CASSVASQTHYGYTF.